This note documents a single T cell receptor (beta chain) sequence. No antigen is known for it. 13 Jbeta primers and 60 Vbeta primers were used for the PCR. TCRdb's table, derived via immunoSEQ multiplex PCR, lists solely in-frame clones and lacks some. The table lists 50,000 to 75,000 clones, roughly four fifths of them singletons. This entry belongs to a study of cytomegalovirus exposure and HLA in healthy donors. Findings and limits, study-wide: Relative to equally common others, HLA-associated TCR beta chains showed greater clonal expansion in a later analysis. Later genetic work tied a missense DCLRE1C variant to beta-chain V and J trimming. A few CMV-associated chains proved CMV antigen-specific in vitro.

Germline V gene data show CDR1 as SGDLS and CDR2 as YYNGEE. The J segment lost 2 bases and the V segment lost 0 bases, leaving 8 bases of the junction unmatched. The CDR3 length is 17 residues. Sequenced sample: PBMCs. This chain links TRBV9 with TRBJ2-3; 8 nucleotides align to TRBD2. The clonotype comes from a human donor in good health. Here the CDR3 DNA reads TGTGCCAGCAGCGTAGGGGGCGGGGGGACAAACACAGATACGCAGTATTTT. This translates into CASSVGGGGTNTDTQYF.